Listed below are T cell receptor beta chains from one sample, sequenced in a study of cytomegalovirus exposure and HLA in healthy donors. Profiled with immunoSEQ multiplex PCR; TCRdb holds only in-frame clones, not every one. There are under 200,000 clones in the sample; roughly 95% occur only once, and about 0.89% lies in the top ten. Sequenced material: PBMCs. The receptors were sampled from a woman younger than 35 in good health and CMV-seronegative. Both conserved end residues are part of each CDR3. Fields, in order: V gene, CDR3 protein.

TRBV7-2 | CASSFSTGQAFYTF
TRBV5-6 | CASSLRQPYNEKLFF
TRBV5-6 | CASSLGGDSEQYF
TRBV6-1 | CASSEAVQGYGYTF
TRBV19 | CASSWDSTYEQYF
TRBV27 | CASSLGANYGYTF
TRBV7-2 | CASSLAFYNEQFF
TRBV5-1 | CASSYTGNEQFF
TRBV27 | CASSLGDSVAYEQYF
TRBV6-1 | CASRASGGAAEQFF
TRBV4-1 | CASSQEPGATGEAFF
TRBV15 | CATSREWSAGDTEAFF
TRBV7-6 | CASSLAPGFTDTQYF
TRBV4-3 | CASSQGAASRPNTGELFF
TRBV6-5 | CASSYSTGGYGYTF
TRBV19 | CASSVPGQASYEQYF
TRBV18 | CASSQPVQGARWANVLTF
TRBV2 | CASPSGGRVNEQFF
TRBV19 | CASRVQEGQPQHF
TRBV7-9 | CASSPGGTQLETQYF
TRBV27 | CASSHPRTSGGAQDTQYF
TRBV29-1 | CSVDSDYGYTF
TRBV6-5 | CASSYEAGGGYTF
TRBV5-6 | CASSLVGDEQYF
TRBV7-3 | CASSLRGPILGGTDTQYF
TRBV6-5 | CASSSDRSNQPQHF
TRBV7-2 | CASSLTTGPNQPQHF
TRBV7-2 | CASSRGGPLSYEQYF
TRBV4-1 | CASRQSIQTSGGVAKQFF
TRBV27 | CASSPLGAYNEQFF
TRBV2 | CASSKQGTGELFF
TRBV4-1 | CASSQEGAALYGYTF
TRBV6-5 | CASSYSRQNTEAFF
TRBV11-2 | CASSRKSQGAVNQPQHF
TRBV19 | CASNIGTRANTEAFF
TRBV6-5 | CASRGQGEGYEQYF
TRBV5-1 | CASTRTGGRGEQFF
TRBV7-9 | CASSRSSYNEQFF
TRBV4-2 | CASSPRGAGGFSYNEQFF
TRBV4-2 | CASSPGVGLETQYF
TRBV7-9 | CASSPGWAGGTEAFF
TRBV18 | CASSTLEGRETQYF
TRBV4-3 | CASSQGTGVNYGYTF
TRBV15 | CASGGPLYGYTF
TRBV18 | CASSPNLAGDEKLFF